This T cell receptor (beta chain) was obtained from a study of T-cell memory formation after mild COVID-19. CDR3 length equals 14 residues. In germline, CDR1 is SGDLS, CDR2 YYNGEE. Trimming removed 4 bases from V and 6 bases from J, with 14 bases in between. TCRdb reprocessed the 5' RACE reads with MiXCR, giving one entry per CDR3 protein. The data contain around 410,000 distinct CDR3 sequences, 20% to 30% of them seen just once; the ten biggest clones take up around 13%. The gene calls are TRBV9 and TRBJ2-1; D may be TRBD1 or TRBD2 (6 bases each). The sequenced material came from PBMCs or a T cell subset sorted from them (not recorded which). The source is an adult woman who had mild COVID-19 (a few samples of this study predate the infection). Cell type and time point are not known. The CDR3 coding sequence is TGTGCCAGCAGCCCCGATTGGGGGGCCAATGAGCAGTTCTTC. This encodes CASSPDWGANEQFF.